This T cell receptor (beta chain) was found in a study of technical replicates of blood from a handful of donors (TCRdb year 2017). Receptors were amplified or captured by the immunoSEQ multiplex PCR assay. In its TCRdb copy, this immuneACCESS table keeps in-frame sequences only and misses some clones. Where compared with another copy, unresolved V genes explain less than half of these, and the others have no known cause. This sample is represented by about 88,000 clones; roughly 93% of them were singletons. The top ten clonotypes cover about 0.23% of the sample. Turning to this clone: Its antigen remains undetermined. Base qualities are missing; no much larger clone stands one base away.

The V and J ends are trimmed by 0 bases and 2 bases, leaving 8 bases between them. The CDR3 has 16 amino acids, counting the end cysteine and phenylalanine. CDR3 DNA is the only sequence kept; it has 48 bases, read in frame from the first base. Taken from the germline V gene (reference sequence), the CDR1 and CDR2 loops are LNHNV and YYDKDF. Material for sequencing was T cells isolated from PBMCs. The sequence is built from TRBV15 and TRBJ2-6; no D gene is confidently identified. This clonotype was sampled from a human donor in good health. The CDR3 in this case is CATSRDLATGANVLTF. The nucleotides are TGTGCCACCAGCAGAGATTTAGCAACTGGGGCCAACGTCCTGACTTTC.